This T cell receptor (beta chain) appears in the sequencing data of a study of blood T cell repertoires in COVID-19. Study-level information: Specimens from acute and convalescent COVID-19 originated in the United States, Italy and Spain. PBMCs, B-cell-depleted T cells, or T cells were the source of the cDNA or gDNA that made up the material.

In the original workflow: Estimated nucleated cell counts came from reference gene primer amplification. Using immunoSEQ multiplex PCR, the repertoire was profiled, and TCRdb retains in-frame clones only, with some absent. D and trimming come from the DNA, and the V and J calls and clone size come from that table. The sample records over 90,000 clones, over 65% being singletons. The TCR originated in a human donor in a cohort sampled during active COVID-19. The material sequenced was peripheral blood.

This chain's CDR3 is CASSLEPGTSGSEQFF. The CDR3 bases are TGCGCCAGCAGCTTGGAACCCGGGACTAGCGGGAGTGAGCAGTTCTTC. The genes are TRBV5-1 and TRBJ2-1; TRBD2 aligns across 14 bases. Unmatched junction bases numbered 5, after V lost 0 bases and J lost 9 bases. CDR3 length: 16 amino acids. Germline values: CDR1 SGHRS, CDR2 YFSETQ.